The present T cell receptor (beta chain) was sequenced within a study of identical twins. The ends were cut back, 1 base at V and 2 bases at J, with 8 bases in the middle. Per the germline V gene, CDR1 is LNHNV and CDR2 is YYDKDF (reference sequence). The CDR3 covers 14 residues. It was template switching that added a universal primer site, and there were unique molecular identifiers on the cDNA. TCRdb re-called the 5' RACE reads with MiXCR, one entry per CDR3 protein. The sample has about 690,000 distinct CDR3 sequences, less than 7% seen once. This clonotype showed up just a few times. The antigen is undetermined. Every donor was a healthy Caucasian. Study-wide findings and caveats: Memory repertoires lacked the insertion deficit that abundant cord blood beta clonotypes showed.

Sequenced material: naive T cells sorted from blood. The chain carries TRBV15 and TRBJ1-2; D is unresolved. This receptor was identified in a man in his late teens or twenties in good health. CDR3 sequence (DNA): TGTGCCACCAGCAGAGGCGCACAGAACTATGGCTACACCTTC. This encodes CATSRGAQNYGYTF.